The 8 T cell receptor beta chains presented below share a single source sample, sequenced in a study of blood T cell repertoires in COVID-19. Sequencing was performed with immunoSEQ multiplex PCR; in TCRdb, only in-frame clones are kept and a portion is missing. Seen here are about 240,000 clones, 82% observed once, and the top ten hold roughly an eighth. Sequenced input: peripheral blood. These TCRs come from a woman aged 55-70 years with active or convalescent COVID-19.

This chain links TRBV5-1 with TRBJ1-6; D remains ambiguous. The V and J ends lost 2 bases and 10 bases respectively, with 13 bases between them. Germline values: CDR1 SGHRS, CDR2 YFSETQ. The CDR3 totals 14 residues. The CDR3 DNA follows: TGCGCCAGCAGCTTAGATTCCGGTCGGTCACCCCTCCACTTT. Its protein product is CASSLDSGRSPLHF.

The CDR3 reads CASSDGGTYEQYF. As DNA, the CDR3 is TGTGCCAGCAGTGATGGCGGCACCTACGAGCAGTACTTC. The chain links TRBV2 to TRBJ2-7, with D hard to call. Trimming removed 3 bases at V and 2 bases at J, with 8 bases between. CDR1 SNHLY and CDR2 FYNNEI come from the germline V gene. The CDR3 has 13 residues.

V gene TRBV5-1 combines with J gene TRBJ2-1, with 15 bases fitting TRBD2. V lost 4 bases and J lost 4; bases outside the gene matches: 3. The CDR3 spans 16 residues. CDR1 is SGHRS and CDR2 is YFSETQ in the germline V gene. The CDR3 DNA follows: TGCGCCAGCAGCGGCGGACTAGCGGGGGGGTACAATGAGCAGTTCTTC. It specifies CASSGGLAGGYNEQFF.

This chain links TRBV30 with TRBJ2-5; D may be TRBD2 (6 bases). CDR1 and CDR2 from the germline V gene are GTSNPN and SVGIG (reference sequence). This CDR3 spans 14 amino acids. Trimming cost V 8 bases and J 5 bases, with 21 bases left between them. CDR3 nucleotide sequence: TGTGCCAGAGACCGGGACTCTGCTGGGGAGACCCAGTACTTC. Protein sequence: CARDRDSAGETQYF. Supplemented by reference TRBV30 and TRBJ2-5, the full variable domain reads SQTIHQWPATLVQPVGSPLSLECTVEGTSNPNLYWYRQAAGRGLQLLFYSVGIGQISSEVPQNLSASRPQDRQFILSSKKLLLSDSGFYLCARDRDSAGETQYFGPGTRLLVL.

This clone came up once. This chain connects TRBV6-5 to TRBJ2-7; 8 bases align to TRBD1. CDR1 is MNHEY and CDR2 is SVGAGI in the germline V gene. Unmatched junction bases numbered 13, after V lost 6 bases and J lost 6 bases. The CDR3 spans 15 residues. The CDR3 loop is CASSVIGQGGGEQYF. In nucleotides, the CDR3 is TGTGCCAGCAGCGTCATCGGACAGGGAGGTGGCGAGCAGTACTTC.

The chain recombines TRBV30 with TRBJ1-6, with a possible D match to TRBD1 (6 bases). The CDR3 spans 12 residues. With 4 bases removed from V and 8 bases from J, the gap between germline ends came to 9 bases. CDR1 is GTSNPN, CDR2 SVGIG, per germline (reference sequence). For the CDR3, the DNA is TGTGCCTGGATCAGGGGCCATTCACCCCTCCACTTT. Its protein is CAWIRGHSPLHF.

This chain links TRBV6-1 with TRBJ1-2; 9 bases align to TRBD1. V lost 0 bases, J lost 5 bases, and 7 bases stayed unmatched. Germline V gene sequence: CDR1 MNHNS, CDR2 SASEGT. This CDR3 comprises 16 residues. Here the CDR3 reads CASSEAGGQGIYGYTF. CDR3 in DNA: TGTGCCAGCAGTGAAGCCGGGGGACAGGGCATATATGGCTACACCTTC.

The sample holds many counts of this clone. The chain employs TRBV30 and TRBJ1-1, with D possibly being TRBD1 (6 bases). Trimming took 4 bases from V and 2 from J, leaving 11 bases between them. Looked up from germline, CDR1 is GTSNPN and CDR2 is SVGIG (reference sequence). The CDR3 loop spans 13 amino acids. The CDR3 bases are TGTGCCTGGACACAGGGACCTAACACTGAAGCTTTCTTT. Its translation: CAWTQGPNTEAFF.